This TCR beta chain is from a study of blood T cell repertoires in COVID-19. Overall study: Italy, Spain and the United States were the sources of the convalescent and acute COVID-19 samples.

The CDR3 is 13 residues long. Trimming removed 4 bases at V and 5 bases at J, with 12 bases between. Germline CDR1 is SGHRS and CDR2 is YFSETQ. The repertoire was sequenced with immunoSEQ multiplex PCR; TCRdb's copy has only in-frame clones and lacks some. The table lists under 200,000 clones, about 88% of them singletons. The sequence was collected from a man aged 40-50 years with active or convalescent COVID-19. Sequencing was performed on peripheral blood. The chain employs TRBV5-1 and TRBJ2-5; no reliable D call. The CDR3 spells CASSQKSSETQYF. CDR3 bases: TGCGCCAGCAGCCAAAAGAGCTCGGAGACCCAGTACTTC.